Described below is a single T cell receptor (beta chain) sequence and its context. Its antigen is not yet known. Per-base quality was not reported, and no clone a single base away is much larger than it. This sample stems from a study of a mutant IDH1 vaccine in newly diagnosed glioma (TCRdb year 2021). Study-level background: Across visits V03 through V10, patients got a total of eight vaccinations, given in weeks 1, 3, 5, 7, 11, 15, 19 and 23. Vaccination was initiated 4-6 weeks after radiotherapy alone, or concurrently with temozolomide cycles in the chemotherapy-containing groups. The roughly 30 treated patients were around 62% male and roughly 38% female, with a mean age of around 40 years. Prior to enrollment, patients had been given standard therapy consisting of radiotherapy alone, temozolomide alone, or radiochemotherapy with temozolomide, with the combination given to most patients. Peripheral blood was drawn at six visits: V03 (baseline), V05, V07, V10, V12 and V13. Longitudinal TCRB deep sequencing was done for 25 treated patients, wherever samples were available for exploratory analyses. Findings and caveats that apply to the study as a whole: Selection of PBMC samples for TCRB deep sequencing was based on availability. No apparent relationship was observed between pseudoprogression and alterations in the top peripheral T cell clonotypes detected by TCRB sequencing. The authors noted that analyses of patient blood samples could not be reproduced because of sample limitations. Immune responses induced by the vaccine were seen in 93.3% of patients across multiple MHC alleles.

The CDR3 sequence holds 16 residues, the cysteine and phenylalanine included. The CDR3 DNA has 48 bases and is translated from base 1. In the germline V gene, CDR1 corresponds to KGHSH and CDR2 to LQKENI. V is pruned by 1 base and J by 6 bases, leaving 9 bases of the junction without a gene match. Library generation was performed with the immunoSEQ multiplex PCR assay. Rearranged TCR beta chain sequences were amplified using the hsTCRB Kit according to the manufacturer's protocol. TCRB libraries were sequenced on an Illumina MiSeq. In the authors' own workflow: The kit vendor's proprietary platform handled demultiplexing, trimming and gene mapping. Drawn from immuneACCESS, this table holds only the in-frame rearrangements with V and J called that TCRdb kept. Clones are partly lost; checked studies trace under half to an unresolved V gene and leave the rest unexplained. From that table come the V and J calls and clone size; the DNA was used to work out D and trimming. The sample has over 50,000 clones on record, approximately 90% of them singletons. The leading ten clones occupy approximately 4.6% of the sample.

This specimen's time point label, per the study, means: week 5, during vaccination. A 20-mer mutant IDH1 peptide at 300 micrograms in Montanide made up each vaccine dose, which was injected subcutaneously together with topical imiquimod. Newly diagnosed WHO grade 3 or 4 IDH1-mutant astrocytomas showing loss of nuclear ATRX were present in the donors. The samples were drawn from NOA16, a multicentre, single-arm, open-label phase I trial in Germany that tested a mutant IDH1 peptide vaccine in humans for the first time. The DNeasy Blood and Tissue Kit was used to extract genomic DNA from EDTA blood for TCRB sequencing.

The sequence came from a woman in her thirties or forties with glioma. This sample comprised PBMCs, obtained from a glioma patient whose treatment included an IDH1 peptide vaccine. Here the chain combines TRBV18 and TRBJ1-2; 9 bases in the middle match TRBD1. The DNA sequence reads TGTGCCAGCTCACCACTTACACTGGGACAGGGAGATGGCTACACCTTC. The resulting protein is CASSPLTLGQGDGYTF.